The source of this TCR beta chain is a study of blood T cell repertoires in COVID-19. This table comes from immunoSEQ multiplex PCR, and its TCRdb copy is limited to in-frame clones, with some not included. The repertoire includes under 250,000 clones, approximately 86% of them detected once, and around 1.5% sits in the top ten. The CDR3 length is 16 residues. Germline lookup yields CDR1 SQVTM and CDR2 ANQGSEA. V shed 5 bases and J shed 3 bases, with 19 bases lying between them. This chain uses TRBV29-1 with TRBJ2-2; D is possibly TRBD1 (6 bases). The source material was peripheral blood. This TCR was sampled from a woman aged 55-70 years who had recovered from COVID-19. The CDR3 spells CSVRMVRSGDTGELFF. DNA for the CDR3: TGCAGCGTTCGAATGGTCCGATCAGGGGACACCGGGGAGCTGTTTTTT.